This T cell receptor beta chain appears in the sequencing data of a study of blood T cell repertoires in COVID-19. Original processing methods: How many nucleated cells were present was estimated from reference gene primer amplification. Method: immunoSEQ multiplex PCR; TCRdb's copy keeps in-frame clones and lacks some. The V and J calls and the clone size are those of that table, but D and trimming were determined from the DNA. Seen here are roughly 290,000 clones, about 85% observed once, and the top ten hold about 0.9%. The V and J ends lost 4 bases and 4 bases respectively, with 19 bases between them. The CDR3 has 16 amino acids. Germline CDR1 and CDR2: MGHRA and YSYEKL.

The rearrangement joins TRBV4-1 to TRBJ1-2; D gene ambiguous. The sample consisted of peripheral blood. The clonotype comes from a human donor with COVID-19, enrolled during active disease. The donor label of this sample is uncertain. In nucleotides, the CDR3 is TGCGCCAGCAGCCGGTACGGGGAGACGCCCTTCTATGGCTACACCTTC. It is translated as CASSRYGETPFYGYTF.